The rows below give T cell receptor beta chains drawn from one sample of a study of CD8 T cells in ankylosing spondylitis. TCRdb analysed the 5' RACE reads with MiXCR anew, one entry per CDR3 protein. The sample yields a few hundred thousand distinct CDR3 sequences, 20% to 25% seen once. What was sequenced was blood, either unsorted or a sorted T cell fraction (not recorded which). These receptors originate from a male donor with ankylosing spondylitis. CDR3s leave out the opening cysteine and the closing phenylalanine or tryptophan. The order of the fields is V gene, clone size, CDR3 protein. Size is omitted from some rows. Given values are once, few, many or a class for expanded clones.

>TRBV7-9|few
ASSRSVDTQY
>TRBV5-1|many
ASSRNSAGQGHNEQF
>TRBV3-1|few
ASRGNSYNEQF
>TRBV7-2|NA
ASSYRALNTGELF
>TRBV5-1|once
ASSSETETQY
>TRBV6-4|NA
ASSRQGLPSADTQY
>TRBV12-3/TRBV12-4|few
ASTSGLAGLTDTQY
>TRBV5-1|many
ASSGGSSTDTQY
>TRBV5-1|few
ASSTPGPNNEQF
>TRBV20-1|NA
SARRTAQETQY
>TRBV5-1|NA
ASSFISTYEQY
>TRBV5-6|NA
ASSPGIGSLALH
>TRBV5-1|NA
ASSLADPYEQY
>TRBV28|NA
ASSLYRDRRELF
>TRBV6-4|NA
ASSERGLAGGGDTQY
>TRBV12-3/TRBV12-4|NA
ASSLAITSGSYNEQF
>TRBV12-3/TRBV12-4|NA
ASSSRDSMNTEAF
>TRBV20-1|few
SASQREGTDTQY
>TRBV12-3/TRBV12-4|many
ASSLGRGYEQY
>TRBV20-1|few
SASPDGQQETQY
>TRBV4-3|NA
ASSRGRWGTEAF
>TRBV6-1|NA
ASNRPSSYEQY